The rows below give T cell receptor beta chains drawn from one sample of a study of regulatory T cells in long-lasting Graves disease. TCRdb re-called the multiplex PCR reads with MiXCR, one entry per CDR3 protein. Counted here are 300,000 to 350,000 distinct CDR3 sequences, around 20% occurring once; the ten biggest clones make up approximately 31%. The source material was peripheral blood mononuclear cells (PBMCs), sampled when the disease was refractory, from a patient treated with antithyroid drugs. Receptors were obtained from a female donor with Graves disease. Each CDR3 is given with its conserved first and last residue. Each record gives: D gene, V gene, J gene, clone size, CDR3 protein, CDR3 DNA. The D gene is left open where the match is weak. The size field is filled for only some rows; it gives once, few, many or a size class.

NA	TRBV30	TRBJ1-5	NA	CAWSADRLSSGGQPQHF	TGTGCCTGGAGTGCGGACAGATTGTCGAGTGGAGGTCAGCCCCAGCATTTT
NA	TRBV19	TRBJ1-5	NA	CASSMGNRGNQPQHF	TGTGCCAGTAGTATGGGGAATCGGGGCAATCAGCCCCAGCATTTT
TRBD2	TRBV7-2	TRBJ2-2	few	CASSFRGGWTSGDTGELFF	TGTGCCAGCAGCTTCAGGGGGGGGTGGACTAGCGGGGATACCGGGGAGCTGTTTTTT
TRBD1	TRBV6-1	TRBJ1-5	many	CASSARTGDQPQHF	TGTGCCAGCAGTGCACGGACAGGAGATCAGCCCCAGCATTTT
NA	TRBV19	TRBJ2-1	NA	CASKTGFGNEQFF	TGTGCCAGTAAAACAGGGTTCGGGAATGAGCAGTTCTTC
TRBD1	TRBV6-5	TRBJ1-1	few	CASSYYSRGKVAEAFF	TGTGCCAGCAGTTACTACTCCAGGGGGAAGGTCGCTGAAGCTTTCTTT
NA	TRBV18	TRBJ1-1	many	CASSPMKIGNTEAFF	TGTGCCAGCTCGCCCATGAAGATAGGGAACACTGAAGCTTTCTTT
TRBD1	TRBV2	TRBJ2-6	once	CASSDGTAGANVLTF	TGTGCCAGCAGTGACGGGACAGCTGGGGCCAACGTCCTGACTTTC
TRBD1	TRBV24-1	TRBJ1-1	many	CATSDSTDRELNTEAFF	TGTGCCACCAGTGACTCAACCGACAGGGAACTGAACACTGAAGCTTTCTTT
TRBD2	TRBV3-1	TRBJ2-5	many	CASSRSTSGRETQYF	TGTGCCAGCAGCCGATCGACTAGCGGGAGGGAGACCCAGTACTTC
NA	TRBV12-3/TRBV12-4	TRBJ2-1	NA	CASSLWNNEQFF	TGTGCCAGCAGTTTGTGGAACAATGAGCAGTTCTTC
TRBD1	TRBV11-2	TRBJ1-2	NA	CASSLEGQGFSGYTF	TGTGCCAGCAGCTTAGAGGGACAGGGATTCTCTGGCTACACCTTC
TRBD1	TRBV19	TRBJ1-5	many	CASSDRGRGNQPQHF	TGTGCCAGTAGTGACAGGGGTAGGGGCAATCAGCCCCAGCATTTT
NA	TRBV20-1	TRBJ2-2	NA	CSARDSGRLTGELFF	TGCAGTGCTAGAGATTCTGGCAGACTCACCGGGGAGCTGTTTTTT